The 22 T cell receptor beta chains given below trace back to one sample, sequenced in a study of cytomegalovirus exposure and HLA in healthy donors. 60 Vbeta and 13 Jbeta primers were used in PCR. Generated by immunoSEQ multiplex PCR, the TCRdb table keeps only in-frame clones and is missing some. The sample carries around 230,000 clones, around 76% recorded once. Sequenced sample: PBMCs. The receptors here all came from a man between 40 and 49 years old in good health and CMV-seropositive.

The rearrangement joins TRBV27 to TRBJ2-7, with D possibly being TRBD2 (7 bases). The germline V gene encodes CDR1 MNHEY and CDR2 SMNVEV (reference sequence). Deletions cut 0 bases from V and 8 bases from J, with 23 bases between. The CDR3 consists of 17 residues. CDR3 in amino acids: CASSLSIGAGGGGKQYF. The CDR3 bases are TGTGCCAGCAGTTTATCGATTGGGGCTGGCGGGGGCGGAAAGCAGTACTTC.

The DNA for the CDR3 is TGTGCCAGCAGTTTATGGGGCGGGAGGGCTGATACGCAGTATTTT. Translation gives CASSLWGGRADTQYF. The V and J genes are TRBV27 and TRBJ2-3; 9 nucleotides line up with TRBD2. The CDR3 extends over 15 amino acids. With 1 base clipped from V and 6 bases from J, the junction kept 5 bases outside the gene matches. The germline V gene has CDR1 MNHEY and CDR2 SMNVEV (reference sequence).

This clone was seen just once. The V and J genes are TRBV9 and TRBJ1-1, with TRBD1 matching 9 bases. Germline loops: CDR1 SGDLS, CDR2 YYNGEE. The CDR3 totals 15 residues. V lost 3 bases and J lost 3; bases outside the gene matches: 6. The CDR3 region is CASSALQGADTEAFF. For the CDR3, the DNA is TGTGCCAGCAGCGCTTTACAGGGGGCCGACACTGAAGCTTTCTTT.

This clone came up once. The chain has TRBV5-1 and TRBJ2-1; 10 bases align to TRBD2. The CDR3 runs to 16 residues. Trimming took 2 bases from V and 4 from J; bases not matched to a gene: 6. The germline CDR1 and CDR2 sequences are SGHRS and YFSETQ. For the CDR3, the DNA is TGCGCCAGCAGCTTAGGGGGGACTAGCGCGTACAATGAGCAGTTCTTC. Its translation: CASSLGGTSAYNEQFF.

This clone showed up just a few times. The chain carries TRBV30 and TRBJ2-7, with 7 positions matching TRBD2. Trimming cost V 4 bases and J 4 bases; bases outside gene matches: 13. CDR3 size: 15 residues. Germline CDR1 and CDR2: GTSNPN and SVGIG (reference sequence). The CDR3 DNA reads TGTGCCTGGACCCACGGTGGGACGGGGGGTTACGAGCAGTACTTC. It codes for CAWTHGGTGGYEQYF.

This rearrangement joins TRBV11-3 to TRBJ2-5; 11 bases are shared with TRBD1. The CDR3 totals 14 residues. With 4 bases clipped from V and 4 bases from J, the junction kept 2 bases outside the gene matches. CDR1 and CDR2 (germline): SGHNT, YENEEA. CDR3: CASSSGQGAETQYF. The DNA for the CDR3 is TGTGCCAGCAGCTCCGGACAGGGGGCAGAGACCCAGTACTTC.

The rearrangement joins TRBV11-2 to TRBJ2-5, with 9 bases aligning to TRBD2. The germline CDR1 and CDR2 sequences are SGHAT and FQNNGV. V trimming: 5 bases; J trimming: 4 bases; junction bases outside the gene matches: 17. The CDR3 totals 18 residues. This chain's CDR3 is CASSPRRAAGGPSETQYF. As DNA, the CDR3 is TGTGCCAGCAGCCCCCGGAGAGCTGCGGGAGGGCCGTCAGAGACCCAGTACTTC.

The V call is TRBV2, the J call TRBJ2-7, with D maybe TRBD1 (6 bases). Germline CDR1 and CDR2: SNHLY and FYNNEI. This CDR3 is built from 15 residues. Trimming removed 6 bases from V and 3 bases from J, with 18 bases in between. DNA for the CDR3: TGTGCCAGCAGGGGAACAGGGCCCGCTGGCTACGAGCAGTACTTC. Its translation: CASRGTGPAGYEQYF. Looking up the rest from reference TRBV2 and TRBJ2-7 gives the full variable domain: EPEVTQTPSHQVTQMGQEVILRCVPISNHLYFYWYRQILGQKVEFLVSFYNNEISEKSEIFDDQFSVERPDGSNFTLKIRSTKLEDSAMYFCASRGTGPAGYEQYFGPGTRLTVT.

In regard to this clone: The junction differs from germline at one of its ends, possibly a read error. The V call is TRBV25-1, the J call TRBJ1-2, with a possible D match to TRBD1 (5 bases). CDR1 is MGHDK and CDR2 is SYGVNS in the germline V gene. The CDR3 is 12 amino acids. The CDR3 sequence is CASSEGIGGNGF. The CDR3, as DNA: TGTGCCAGCAGTGAGGGGATCGGGGGGAACGGTTTC.

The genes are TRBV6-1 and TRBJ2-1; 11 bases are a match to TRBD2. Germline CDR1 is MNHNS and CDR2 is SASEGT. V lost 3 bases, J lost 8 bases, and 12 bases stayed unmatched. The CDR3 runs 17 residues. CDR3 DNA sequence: TGTGCCAGCAGTGACTACGGTAGCGGGAGGGCCGACGATGAGCAGTTCTTC. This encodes CASSDYGSGRADDEQFF.

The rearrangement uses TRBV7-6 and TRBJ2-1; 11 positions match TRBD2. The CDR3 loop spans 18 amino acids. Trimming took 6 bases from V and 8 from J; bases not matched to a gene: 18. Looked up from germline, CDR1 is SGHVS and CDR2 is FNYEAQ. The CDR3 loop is CASSPNPPSSGRAHEQFF. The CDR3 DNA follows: TGTGCCAGCAGTCCGAATCCCCCTAGTAGCGGGAGGGCCCATGAGCAGTTCTTC. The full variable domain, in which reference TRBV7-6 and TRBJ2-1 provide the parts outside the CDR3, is GAGVSQSPRYKVTKRGQDVALRCDPISGHVSLYWYRQALGQGPEFLTYFNYEAQQDKSGLPNDRFSAERPEGSISTLTIQRTEQRDSAMYRCASSPNPPSSGRAHEQFFGPGTRLTVL.

This CDR3 is CASSQGKENQPQHF. The CDR3 DNA sequence: TGTGCCAGCAGTCAGGGGAAGGAGAATCAGCCCCAGCATTTT. The chain employs TRBV6-6 and TRBJ1-5; TRBD1 is a possible D gene (6 bases). V lost 5 bases and J 4 bases, leaving 12 bases between the germline ends. From germline, CDR1 is MNHNY and CDR2 SVGAGI (reference sequence). There are 14 residues in the CDR3.

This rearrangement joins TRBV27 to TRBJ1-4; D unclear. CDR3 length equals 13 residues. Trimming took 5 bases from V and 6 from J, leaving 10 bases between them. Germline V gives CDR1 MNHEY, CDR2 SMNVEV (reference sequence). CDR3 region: CASSPLQDEKLFF. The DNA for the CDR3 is TGTGCCAGCAGTCCCCTCCAGGATGAAAAACTGTTTTTT.

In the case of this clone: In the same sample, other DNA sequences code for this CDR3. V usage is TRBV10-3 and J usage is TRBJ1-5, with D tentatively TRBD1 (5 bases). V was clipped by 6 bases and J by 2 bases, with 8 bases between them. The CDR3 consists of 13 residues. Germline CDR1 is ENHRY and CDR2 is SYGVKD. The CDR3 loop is CAIRGEGNQPQHF. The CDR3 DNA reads TGTGCCATCAGAGGGGAAGGCAATCAGCCCCAGCATTTT.

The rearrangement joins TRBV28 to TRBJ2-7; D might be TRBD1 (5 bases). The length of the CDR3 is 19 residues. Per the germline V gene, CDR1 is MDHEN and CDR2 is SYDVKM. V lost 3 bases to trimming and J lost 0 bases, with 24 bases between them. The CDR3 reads CASSFFPNLQDTISYEQYV. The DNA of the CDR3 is TGTGCCAGCAGTTTTTTCCCAAATCTCCAGGACACTATCTCCTACGAGCAGTACGTC.

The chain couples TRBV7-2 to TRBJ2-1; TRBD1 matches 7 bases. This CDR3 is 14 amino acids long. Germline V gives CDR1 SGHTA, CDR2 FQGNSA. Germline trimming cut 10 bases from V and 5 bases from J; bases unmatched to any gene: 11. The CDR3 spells CATQGGSEDNEQFF. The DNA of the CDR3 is TGTGCCACCCAAGGGGGCTCAGAGGACAATGAGCAGTTCTTC.

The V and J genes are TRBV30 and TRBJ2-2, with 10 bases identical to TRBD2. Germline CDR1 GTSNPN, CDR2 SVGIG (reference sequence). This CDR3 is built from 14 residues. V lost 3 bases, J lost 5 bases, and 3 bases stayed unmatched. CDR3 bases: TGTGCCTGGAGCCGTAGCGGGAGGACCGGGGAGCTGTTTTTT. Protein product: CAWSRSGRTGELFF. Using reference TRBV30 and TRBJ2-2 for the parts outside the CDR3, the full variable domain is SQTIHQWPATLVQPVGSPLSLECTVEGTSNPNLYWYRQAAGRGLQLLFYSVGIGQISSEVPQNLSASRPQDRQFILSSKKLLLSDSGFYLCAWSRSGRTGELFFGEGSRLTVL.

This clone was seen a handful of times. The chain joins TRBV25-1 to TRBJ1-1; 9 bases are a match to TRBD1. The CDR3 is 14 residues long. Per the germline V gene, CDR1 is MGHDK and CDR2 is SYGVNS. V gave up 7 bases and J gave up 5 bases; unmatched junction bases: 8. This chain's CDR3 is CASTGGTGYTEAFF. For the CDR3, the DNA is TGTGCCAGCACTGGTGGGACAGGGTATACTGAAGCTTTCTTT.

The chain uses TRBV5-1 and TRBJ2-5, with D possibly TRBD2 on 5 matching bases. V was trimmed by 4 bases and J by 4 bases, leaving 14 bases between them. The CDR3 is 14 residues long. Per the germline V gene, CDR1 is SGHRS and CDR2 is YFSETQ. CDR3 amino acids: CASSPPTSAETQYF. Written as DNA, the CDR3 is TGCGCCAGCAGCCCGCCCACTAGTGCAGAGACCCAGTACTTC.

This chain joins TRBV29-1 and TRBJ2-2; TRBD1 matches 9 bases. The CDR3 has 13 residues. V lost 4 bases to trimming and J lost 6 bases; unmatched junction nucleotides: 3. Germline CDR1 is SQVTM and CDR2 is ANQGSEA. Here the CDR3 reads CSVGDRAPGELFF. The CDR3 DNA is TGCAGCGTTGGGGACAGGGCCCCCGGGGAGCTGTTTTTT.

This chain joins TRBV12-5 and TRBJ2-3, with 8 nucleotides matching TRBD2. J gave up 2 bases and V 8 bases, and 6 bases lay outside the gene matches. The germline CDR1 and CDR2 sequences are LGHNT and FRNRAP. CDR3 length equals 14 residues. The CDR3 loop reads CASLWREVTDTQYF. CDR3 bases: TGTGCTAGTCTGTGGCGGGAGGTCACAGATACGCAGTATTTT.

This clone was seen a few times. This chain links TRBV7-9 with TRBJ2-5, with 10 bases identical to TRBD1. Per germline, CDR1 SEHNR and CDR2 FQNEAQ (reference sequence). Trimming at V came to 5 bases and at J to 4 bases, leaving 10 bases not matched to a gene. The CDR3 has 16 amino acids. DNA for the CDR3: TGTGCCAGCAGCCCCGGGGACAGGGGTTTGCGAGAGACCCAGTACTTC. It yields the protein CASSPGDRGLRETQYF.